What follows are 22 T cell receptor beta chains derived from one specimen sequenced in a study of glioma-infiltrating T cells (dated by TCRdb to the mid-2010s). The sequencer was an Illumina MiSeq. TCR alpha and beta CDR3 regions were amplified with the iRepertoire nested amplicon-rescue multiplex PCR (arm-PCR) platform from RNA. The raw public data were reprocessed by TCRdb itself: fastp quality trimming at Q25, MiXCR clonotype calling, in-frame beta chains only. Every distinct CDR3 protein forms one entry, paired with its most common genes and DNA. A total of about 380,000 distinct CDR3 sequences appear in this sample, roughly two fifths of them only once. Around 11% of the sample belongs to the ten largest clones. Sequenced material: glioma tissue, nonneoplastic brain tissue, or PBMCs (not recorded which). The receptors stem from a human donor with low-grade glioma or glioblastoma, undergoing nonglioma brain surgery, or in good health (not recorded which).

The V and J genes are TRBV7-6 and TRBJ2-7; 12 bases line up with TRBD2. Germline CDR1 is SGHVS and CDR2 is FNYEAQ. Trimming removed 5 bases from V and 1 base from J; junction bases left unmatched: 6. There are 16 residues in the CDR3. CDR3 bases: TGTGCCAGCAGCCCGAGACTAGCGGGAGCATCCTACGAGCAGTACTTC. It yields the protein CASSPRLAGASYEQYF.

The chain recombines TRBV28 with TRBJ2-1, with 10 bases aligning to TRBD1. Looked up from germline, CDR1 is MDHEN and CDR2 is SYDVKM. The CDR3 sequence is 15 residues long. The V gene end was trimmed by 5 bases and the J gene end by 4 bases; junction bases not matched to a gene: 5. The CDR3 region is CASSPPGQGYNEQFF. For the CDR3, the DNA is TGTGCCAGCAGTCCCCCGGGACAGGGGTACAATGAGCAGTTCTTC.

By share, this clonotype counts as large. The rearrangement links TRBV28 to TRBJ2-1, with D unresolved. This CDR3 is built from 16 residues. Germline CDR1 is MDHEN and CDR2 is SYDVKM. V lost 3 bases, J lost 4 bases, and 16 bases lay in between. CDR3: CASSFGSFAIYNEQFF. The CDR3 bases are TGTGCCAGCAGTTTTGGCAGCTTTGCTATTTACAATGAGCAGTTCTTC.

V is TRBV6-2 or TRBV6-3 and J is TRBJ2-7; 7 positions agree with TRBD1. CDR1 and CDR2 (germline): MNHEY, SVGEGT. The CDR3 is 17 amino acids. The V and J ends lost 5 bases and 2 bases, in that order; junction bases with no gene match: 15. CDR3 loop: CASSTHDSQGTPYEQYF. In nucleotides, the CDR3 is TGTGCCAGCAGTACGCACGACTCACAGGGGACCCCCTACGAGCAGTACTTC.

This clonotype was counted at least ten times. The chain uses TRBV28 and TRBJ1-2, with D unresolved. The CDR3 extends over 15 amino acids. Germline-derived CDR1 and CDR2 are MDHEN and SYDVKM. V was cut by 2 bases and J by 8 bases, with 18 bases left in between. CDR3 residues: CASSLRHGTAEGYTF. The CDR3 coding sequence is TGTGCCAGCAGTTTACGCCATGGAACAGCGGAGGGCTACACCTTC.

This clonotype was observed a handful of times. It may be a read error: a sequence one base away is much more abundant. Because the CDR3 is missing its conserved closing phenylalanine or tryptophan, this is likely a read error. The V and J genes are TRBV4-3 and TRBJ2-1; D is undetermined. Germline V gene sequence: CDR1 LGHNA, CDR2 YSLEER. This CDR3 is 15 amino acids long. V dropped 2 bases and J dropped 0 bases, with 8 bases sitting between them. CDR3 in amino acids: CASSQRQSSYNEQFL. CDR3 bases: TGCGCCAGCAGCCAACGTCAAAGCTCCTACAATGAGCAGTTCCTC.

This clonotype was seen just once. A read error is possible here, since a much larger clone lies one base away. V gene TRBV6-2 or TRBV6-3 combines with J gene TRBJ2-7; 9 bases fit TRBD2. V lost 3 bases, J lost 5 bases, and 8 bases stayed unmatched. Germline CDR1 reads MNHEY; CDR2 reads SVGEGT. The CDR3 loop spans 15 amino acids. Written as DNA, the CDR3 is TGTGCCAGCAGTTATTGGCGGGAGGGAATTGACGAGCAGTACTTC. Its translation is CASSYWREGIDEQYF.

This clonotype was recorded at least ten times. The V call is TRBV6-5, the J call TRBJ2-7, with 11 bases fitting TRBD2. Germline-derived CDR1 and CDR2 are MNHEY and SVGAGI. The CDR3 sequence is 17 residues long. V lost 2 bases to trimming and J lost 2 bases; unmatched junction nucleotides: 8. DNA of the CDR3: TGTGCCAGCAGTTACAGCACTAGCGGGAGACCGCCCTACGAGCAGTACTTC. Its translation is CASSYSTSGRPPYEQYF.

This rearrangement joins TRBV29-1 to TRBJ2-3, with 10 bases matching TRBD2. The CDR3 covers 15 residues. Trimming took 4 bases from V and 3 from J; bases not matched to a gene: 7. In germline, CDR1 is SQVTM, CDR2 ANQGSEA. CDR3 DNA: TGCAGCGTTGTTCCGGCTAGCGGGAGTACAGATACGCAGTATTTT. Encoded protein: CSVVPASGSTDTQYF.

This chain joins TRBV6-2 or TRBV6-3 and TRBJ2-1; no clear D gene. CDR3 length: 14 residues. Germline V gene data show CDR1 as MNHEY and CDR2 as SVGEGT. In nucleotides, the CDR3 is TGTGTTAGCAGTTACCTTGTTAGTGATAATGAGCAGTTCTTC. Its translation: CVSSYLVSDNEQFF.

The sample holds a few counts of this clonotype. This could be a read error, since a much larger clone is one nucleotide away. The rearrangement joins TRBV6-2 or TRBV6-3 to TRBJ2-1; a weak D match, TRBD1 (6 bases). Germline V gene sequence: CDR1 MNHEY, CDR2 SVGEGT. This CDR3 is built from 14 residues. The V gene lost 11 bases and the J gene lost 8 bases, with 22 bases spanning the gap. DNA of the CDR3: TGTGCCGGCACCCACAGGGTAGCCGAGGATGAGCAGTTCTTC. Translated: CAGTHRVAEDEQFF.

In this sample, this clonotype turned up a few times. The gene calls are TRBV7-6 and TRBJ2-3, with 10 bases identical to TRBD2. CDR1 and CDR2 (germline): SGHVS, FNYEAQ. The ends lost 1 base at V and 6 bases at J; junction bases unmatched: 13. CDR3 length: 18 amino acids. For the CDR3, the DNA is TGTGCCAGCAGCTTAGTCGGCCTAGGAGGAGCGGGAGGGGATACGCAGTATTTT. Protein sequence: CASSLVGLGGAGGDTQYF. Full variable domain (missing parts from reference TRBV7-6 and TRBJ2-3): GAGVSQSPRYKVTKRGQDVALRCDPISGHVSLYWYRQALGQGPEFLTYFNYEAQQDKSGLPNDRFSAERPEGSISTLTIQRTEQRDSAMYRCASSLVGLGGAGGDTQYFGPGTRLTVL.

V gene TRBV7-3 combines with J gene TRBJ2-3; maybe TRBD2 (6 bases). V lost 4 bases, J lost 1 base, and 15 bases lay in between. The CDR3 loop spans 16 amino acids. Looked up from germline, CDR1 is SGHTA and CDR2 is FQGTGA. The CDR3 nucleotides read TGTGCCAGCAGCTCCTCTTTGTCTAGCGGCACAGATACGCAGTATTTT. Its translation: CASSSSLSSGTDTQYF.

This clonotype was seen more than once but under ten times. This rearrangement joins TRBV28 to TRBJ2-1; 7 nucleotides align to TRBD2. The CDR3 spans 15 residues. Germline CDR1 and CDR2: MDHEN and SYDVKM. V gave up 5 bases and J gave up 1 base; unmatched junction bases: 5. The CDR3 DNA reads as TGTGCCAGCAGTATGGCGGGGGATTCCTACAATGAGCAGTTCTTC. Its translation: CASSMAGDSYNEQFF.

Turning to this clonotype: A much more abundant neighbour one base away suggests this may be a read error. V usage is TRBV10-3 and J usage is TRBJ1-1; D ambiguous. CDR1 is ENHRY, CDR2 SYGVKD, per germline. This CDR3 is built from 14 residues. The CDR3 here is CAISPVRMNAEAFF. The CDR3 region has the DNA TGTGCCATCTCTCCGGTGCGAATGAACGCTGAAGCTTTCTTT.

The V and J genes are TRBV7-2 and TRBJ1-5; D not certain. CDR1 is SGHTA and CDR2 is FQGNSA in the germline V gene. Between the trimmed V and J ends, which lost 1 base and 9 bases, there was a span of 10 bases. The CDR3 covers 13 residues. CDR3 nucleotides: TGTGCCAGCAGCTTAGGAAGAGACCGGCCCCAGCATTTT. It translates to CASSLGRDRPQHF.

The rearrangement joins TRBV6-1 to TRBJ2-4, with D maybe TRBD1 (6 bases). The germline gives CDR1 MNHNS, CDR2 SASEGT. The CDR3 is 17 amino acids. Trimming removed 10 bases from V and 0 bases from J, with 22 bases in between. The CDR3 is CATQPPGTPIAKNIQYF. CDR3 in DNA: TGTGCCACCCAACCACCCGGGACACCTATAGCCAAAAACATTCAGTACTTC.

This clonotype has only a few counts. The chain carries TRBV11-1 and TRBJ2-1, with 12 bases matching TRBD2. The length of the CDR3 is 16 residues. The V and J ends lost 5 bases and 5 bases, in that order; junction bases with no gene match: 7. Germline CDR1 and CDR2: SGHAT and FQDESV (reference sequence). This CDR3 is CASSRRTSGTHNEQFF. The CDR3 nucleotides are TGTGCCAGCAGCCGTAGGACTAGCGGGACTCACAATGAGCAGTTCTTC.

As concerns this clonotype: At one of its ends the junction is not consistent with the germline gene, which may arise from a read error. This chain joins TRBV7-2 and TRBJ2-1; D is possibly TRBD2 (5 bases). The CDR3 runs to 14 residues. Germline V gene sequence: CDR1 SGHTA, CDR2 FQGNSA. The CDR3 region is CASSSTGGPYEQFF. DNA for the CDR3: TGCGCCAGCAGCTCCACGGGCGGGCCCTATGAGCAGTTCTTC.

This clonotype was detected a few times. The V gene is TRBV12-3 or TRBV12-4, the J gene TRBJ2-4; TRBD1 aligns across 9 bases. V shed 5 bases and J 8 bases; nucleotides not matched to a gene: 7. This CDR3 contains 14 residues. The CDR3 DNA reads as TGTGCCAGCAGTCCCCCGGGACAGGGCTACATTCAGTACTTC. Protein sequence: CASSPPGQGYIQYF.

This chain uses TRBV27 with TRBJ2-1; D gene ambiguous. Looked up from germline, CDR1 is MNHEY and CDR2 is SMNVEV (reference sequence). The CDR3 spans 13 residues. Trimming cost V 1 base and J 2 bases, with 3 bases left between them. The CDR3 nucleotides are TGTGCCAGCAGTTTATTACCCTACAATGAGCAGTTCTTC. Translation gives CASSLLPYNEQFF.

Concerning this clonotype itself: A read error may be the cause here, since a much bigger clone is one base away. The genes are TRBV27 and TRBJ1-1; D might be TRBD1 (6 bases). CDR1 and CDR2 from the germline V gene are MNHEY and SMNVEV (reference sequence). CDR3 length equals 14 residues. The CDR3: CASSSSQGNTEDFF. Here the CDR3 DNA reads TGTGCCAGCAGCTCATCTCAGGGGAACACTGAAGATTTCTTT.